This record covers a single T cell receptor (beta chain). Its cognate antigen is unknown. This sample is drawn from a study of post-analysis software for immune sequencing data. Study at large: The courses of disease that were included comprised relapsing-remitting, secondary progressive and progressive-relapsing multiple sclerosis.

Germline V gene sequence: CDR1 SEHNR, CDR2 FQNEAQ (reference sequence). With 2 bases removed from V and 3 bases from J, the gap between germline ends came to 14 bases. The CDR3 totals 15 residues. Tagging with unique molecular identifiers was a feature of the TCR beta cDNA libraries. It was from roughly 1 to 10 million T cells that some 500,000 cDNA molecules came. One entry per CDR3 protein results from TCRdb running MiXCR on the PCR reads. The table shows 800,000 to 950,000 distinct CDR3 sequences, with 53% occurring only once. Study-wide findings and caveats: There was significantly lower normalized Chao1 diversity in multiple sclerosis patients than in controls. By F measure, samples from a shared preparation batch strongly co-clustered. Compared with controls, patients had more of about 5 TRBV segments, including TRBV5-6, TRBV5-1 and TRBV20-1.

The J gene is TRBJ2-7, the V gene TRBV7-9; no clear D. The sample comprised blood. The receptor was derived from a girl aged 10-17 years with multiple sclerosis. The chain's CDR3 is CASSLPLKEIYEQYF. CDR3 DNA sequence: TGTGCCAGCAGCTTACCCTTGAAAGAGATCTACGAGCAGTACTTC.